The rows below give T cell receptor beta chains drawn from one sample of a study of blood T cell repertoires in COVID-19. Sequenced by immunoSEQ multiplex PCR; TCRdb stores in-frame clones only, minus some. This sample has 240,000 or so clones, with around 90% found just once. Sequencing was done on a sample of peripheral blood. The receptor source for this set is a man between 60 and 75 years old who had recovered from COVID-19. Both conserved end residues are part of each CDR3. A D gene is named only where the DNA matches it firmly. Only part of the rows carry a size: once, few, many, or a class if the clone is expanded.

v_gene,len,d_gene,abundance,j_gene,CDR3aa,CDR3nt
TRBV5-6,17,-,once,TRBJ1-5,CASSLNTGFTGNQPQHF,TGTGCCAGCAGCTTGAATACAGGGTTTACCGGCAATCAGCCCCAGCATTTT
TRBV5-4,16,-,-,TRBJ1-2,CASSLASGRQNYGYTF,TGTGCCAGCAGCTTGGCGTCAGGGCGCCAGAACTATGGCTACACCTTC
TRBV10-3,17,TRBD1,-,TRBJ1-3,CAISGLDRGSSGNTIYF,TGTGCCATCAGTGGTCTGGACAGGGGTTCATCTGGAAACACCATATATTTT
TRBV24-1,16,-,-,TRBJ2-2,CATSDFSRSNTGELFF,TGTGCCACCAGTGATTTTTCCAGATCGAACACCGGGGAGCTGTTTTTT
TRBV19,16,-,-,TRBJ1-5,CASSIDRGGGNQPQHF,TGTGCCAGTAGTATAGATCGGGGGGGAGGTAATCAGCCCCAGCATTTT
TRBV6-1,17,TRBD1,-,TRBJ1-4,CASSVPRGLTSNEKLFF,TGTGCCAGCAGTGTCCCCAGGGGGCTAACATCTAATGAAAAACTGTTTTTT
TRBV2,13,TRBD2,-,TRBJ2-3,CASFSGGLDTQYF,TGTGCCAGCTTTAGCGGGGGGCTTGATACGCAGTATTTT
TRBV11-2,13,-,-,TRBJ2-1,CASSLVEYNEQFF,TGTGCCAGCAGCTTAGTTGAGTACAATGAGCAGTTCTTC
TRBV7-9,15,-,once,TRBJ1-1,CASSLKGFIITEAFF,TGTGCCAGCAGCTTAAAGGGGTTCATCATCACTGAAGCTTTCTTT
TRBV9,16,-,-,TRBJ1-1,CASSLSNRKGDTEAFF,TGTGCCAGCAGCCTATCAAACCGAAAGGGGGACACTGAAGCTTTCTTT
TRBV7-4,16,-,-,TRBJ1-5,CASSLSPPGSNQPQHF,TGTGCCAGCAGCTTATCCCCCCCGGGGAGCAATCAGCCCCAGCATTTT
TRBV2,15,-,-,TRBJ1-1,CASSVRAAGLAEAFF,TGTGCCAGCAGTGTGCGGGCGGCCGGCCTTGCTGAAGCTTTCTTT
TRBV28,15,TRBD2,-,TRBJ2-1,CASSPRAGGRGEQFF,TGTGCCAGCAGTCCTAGAGCGGGGGGCCGCGGTGAGCAGTTCTTC
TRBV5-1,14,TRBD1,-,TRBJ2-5,CASRRYRGQETQYF,TGCGCCAGCAGGCGTTACAGGGGACAAGAGACCCAGTACTTC
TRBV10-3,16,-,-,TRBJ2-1,CAISGGVTSSYNEQFF,TGTGCCATCAGTGGGGGGGTTACGAGCTCCTACAATGAGCAGTTCTTC
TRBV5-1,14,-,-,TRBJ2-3,CASSLGRGTDTQYF,TGCGCCAGCAGCTTGGGACGGGGCACAGATACGCAGTATTTT
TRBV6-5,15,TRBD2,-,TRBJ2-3,CASSGLAGGSSTQYF,TGTGCCAGCAGCGGACTAGCGGGGGGGTCCAGTACGCAGTATTTT
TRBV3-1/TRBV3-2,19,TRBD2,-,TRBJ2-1,CASSQGLEGGLAGYNEQFF,TGTGCCAGCAGCCAAGGGTTGGAAGGGGGACTAGCGGGGTACAATGAGCAGTTCTTC
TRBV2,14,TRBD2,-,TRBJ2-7,CASTAGTSLHEQYF,TGTGCCAGCACCGCCGGGACTAGTCTCCACGAGCAGTACTTC
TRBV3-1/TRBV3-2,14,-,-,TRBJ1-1,CASSQGGRGTEAFF,TGTGCCAGCAGCCAGGGTGGTAGGGGCACTGAAGCTTTCTTT
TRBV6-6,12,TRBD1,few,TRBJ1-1,CASSPRGHGAFF,TGTGCCAGCAGTCCCAGGGGGCATGGAGCTTTCTTT
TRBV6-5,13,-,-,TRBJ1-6,CASQFLYNSPLHF,TGTGCCAGCCAGTTCCTCTATAATTCACCCCTCCACTTT
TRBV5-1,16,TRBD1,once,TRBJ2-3,CASSPTGTGSTDTQYF,TGCGCCAGCAGCCCGACCGGGACAGGTAGCACAGATACGCAGTATTTT
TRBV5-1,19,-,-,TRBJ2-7,CASSLVAGALASGTYEQYF,TGCGCCAGCAGCTTGGTGGCAGGAGCGCTAGCATCCGGCACCTACGAGCAGTACTTC
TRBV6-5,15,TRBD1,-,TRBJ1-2,CASRAVGTGDYGYTF,TGTGCCAGCAGGGCCGTGGGGACAGGGGACTATGGCTACACCTTC
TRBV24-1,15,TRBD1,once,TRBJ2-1,CATERGQVADREQFF,TGTGCCACCGAACGGGGACAGGTCGCTGATCGGGAGCAGTTCTTC
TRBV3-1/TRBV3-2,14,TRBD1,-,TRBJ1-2,CASSQWTGGDGYTF,TGTGCCAGCAGCCAATGGACAGGGGGGGATGGCTACACCTTC
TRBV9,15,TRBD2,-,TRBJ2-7,CASSSGAGGPHEQYF,TGTGCCAGCAGCTCAGGGGCGGGGGGGCCCCACGAGCAGTACTTC
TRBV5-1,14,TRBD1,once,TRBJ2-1,CASRAGTGYNEQFF,TGCGCCAGCAGAGCCGGGACAGGGTACAATGAGCAGTTCTTC
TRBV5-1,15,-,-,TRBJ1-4,CASRLRPGTNEKLFF,TGCGCCAGCAGGCTTAGACCAGGGACTAATGAAAAACTGTTTTTT
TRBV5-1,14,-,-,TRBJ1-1,CASSSRGPDTEAFF,TGCGCCAGCAGCTCCAGAGGGCCCGACACTGAAGCTTTCTTT
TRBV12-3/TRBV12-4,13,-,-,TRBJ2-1,CASSFANQNEQFF,TGTGCCAGCAGTTTCGCCAACCAGAATGAGCAGTTCTTC
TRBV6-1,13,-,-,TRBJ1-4,CASSETRSEKLFF,TGTGCCAGCAGTGAAACGCGATCTGAAAAACTGTTTTTT
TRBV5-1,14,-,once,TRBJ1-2,CASSLEGQPYGYTF,TGCGCCAGCAGCTTGGAAGGACAGCCGTATGGCTACACCTTC
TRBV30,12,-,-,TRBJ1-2,CASNRGGDGYTF,TGTGCCTCTAATCGGGGAGGAGATGGCTACACCTTC
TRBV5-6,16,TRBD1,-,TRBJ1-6,CASSSTHPGGDSPLHF,TGTGCCAGCAGCTCGACGCATCCAGGGGGCGATTCACCCCTCCACTTT
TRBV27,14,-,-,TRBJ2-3,CASSLSTSTDTQYF,TGTGCCAGCAGTTTATCCACTAGCACAGATACGCAGTATTTT